This entry lists 7 T cell receptor beta chains sequenced from one sample in a study of cytomegalovirus exposure and HLA in healthy donors. Primers included in the PCR were 60 Vbeta and 13 Jbeta primers. Sequencing was performed with immunoSEQ multiplex PCR; in TCRdb, only in-frame clones are kept and a portion is missing. The top ten hold 2.8% of the sample, which has roughly 100,000 clones, about 64% seen once. The sequenced sample consisted of PBMCs. These receptors originate from a female donor in good health and CMV-seronegative.

This clone was found many times. The chain links TRBV10-3 to TRBJ2-5; the match to TRBD2 covers 12 bases. Germline CDR1 ENHRY, CDR2 SYGVKD. The CDR3 length is 17 residues. The junction had 7 bases not matched to a gene; V was cut back by 0 bases and J by 5 bases. CDR3 protein: CAISESRLAGVRETQYF. CDR3 coding DNA: TGTGCCATCAGTGAGTCGAGACTAGCGGGAGTCAGGGAGACCCAGTACTTC.

This clone was seen only a few times. The V call is TRBV5-1, the J call TRBJ1-1, with 7 bases fitting TRBD1. This CDR3 contains 15 residues. Trimming cost V 2 bases and J 0 bases; bases outside gene matches: 4. The germline V gene encodes CDR1 SGHRS and CDR2 YFSETQ. The CDR3 is CASSLRGPMNTEAFF. The CDR3 region has the DNA TGCGCCAGCAGCTTAAGGGGGCCCATGAACACTGAAGCTTTCTTT.

The gene calls are TRBV27 and TRBJ1-2; 9 nucleotides match TRBD1. The trim removed 2 bases at V and 5 bases at J, leaving 9 bases unmatched. Looked up from germline, CDR1 is MNHEY and CDR2 is SMNVEV (reference sequence). The CDR3 extends over 16 amino acids. The CDR3 is CASSLGTGGYLYGYTF. CDR3 in DNA: TGTGCCAGCAGTTTAGGAACAGGGGGCTATTTATATGGCTACACCTTC.

The chain employs TRBV27 and TRBJ1-2, with 8 bases that match TRBD1. The CDR3 extends over 14 amino acids. V trimming: 8 bases; J trimming: 4 bases; junction bases outside the gene matches: 9. Germline CDR1 and CDR2: MNHEY and SMNVEV (reference sequence). The CDR3 coding sequence is TGTGCCAGCGGGGGGGGACAGGCCACCTATGGCTACACCTTC. Amino acids: CASGGGQATYGYTF.

This chain uses TRBV2 with TRBJ2-5, with 8 bases matching TRBD1. CDR1 SNHLY and CDR2 FYNNEI come from the germline V gene. This CDR3 spans 14 amino acids. V was pared by 4 bases and J by 5 bases, with 6 bases of the junction left unmatched. The CDR3 region is CASSAGGAGETQYF. CDR3 bases: TGTGCCAGCAGTGCAGGGGGCGCGGGGGAGACCCAGTACTTC.

V and J are TRBV11-3 and TRBJ1-1; D perhaps matches TRBD1 (5 bases). The CDR3 extends over 15 amino acids. The V end lost 0 bases, the J end lost 3 bases, and 11 bases lay between the germline ends. Looked up from germline, CDR1 is SGHNT and CDR2 is YENEEA. This CDR3 reads CASSLDGQGYTEAFF. DNA of the CDR3: TGTGCCAGCAGCTTAGATGGCCAGGGCTACACTGAAGCTTTCTTT.

This clone was counted a few times. The CDR3 region is CAWSVGGTEAFF. Written as DNA, the CDR3 is TGTGCCTGGAGTGTAGGGGGCACTGAAGCTTTCTTT. The chain couples TRBV30 to TRBJ1-1; maybe TRBD1 (6 bases). CDR1 and CDR2 from the germline V gene are GTSNPN and SVGIG (reference sequence). This CDR3 has 12 amino acids. With 0 bases removed from V and 4 bases from J, the gap between germline ends came to 6 bases.